Listed below are T cell receptor beta chains from one sample, sequenced in a study of blood T cell repertoires in COVID-19. The repertoire was sequenced with immunoSEQ multiplex PCR; TCRdb's copy has only in-frame clones and lacks some. There are around 300,000 clones in the sample; roughly 87% occur only once, and about 1% lies in the top ten. Sequencing was performed on PBMCs or T cells enriched from blood (not recorded which). Receptors originate from a woman in her twenties or thirties who had recovered from COVID-19. Each CDR3 is given with its conserved first and last residue. A D gene is named only where the DNA matches it firmly. Where a row states a size, it is once, few, many or the class of an expanded clone; other rows omit it.

J gene,clone size,V gene,D gene,CDR3 DNA,CDR3 protein
TRBJ2-1,.,TRBV28,TRBD1,TGTGCCAGCAGACAGACAGGGCCCTCCTACAATGAGCAGTTCTTC,CASRQTGPSYNEQFF
TRBJ2-7,.,TRBV5-6,TRBD1,TGTGCCAGCAGCCCGGGACAGGGGGGCACCTACGAGCAGTACTTC,CASSPGQGGTYEQYF
TRBJ2-7,.,TRBV4-2,TRBD2,TGTGCCAGCAGCCAAGATTTGGGCGGGAGGGCCCCGCAGTACTTC,CASSQDLGGRAPQYF
TRBJ1-2,.,TRBV19,.,TGTGCCACCGGGAGGGCAGGGCGATCCCGGCTTACAGGTGGCTACACCTTC,CATGRAGRSRLTGGYTF
TRBJ1-6,once,TRBV4-3,.,TGCGCCAGCAGCACCAGAGAGGGAAGCTCACCCCTCCACTTT,CASSTREGSSPLHF
TRBJ1-4,.,TRBV7-8,.,TGTGCCAGCAGCCCAAGGGGGAGGGGTAATGAAAAACTGTTTTTT,CASSPRGRGNEKLFF
TRBJ2-7,.,TRBV10-3,TRBD1,TGTGCCATCAGACCCTTTACAGGGGGGAACCTCTACGAGCAGTACTTC,CAIRPFTGGNLYEQYF
TRBJ2-2,.,TRBV5-1,TRBD1,TGCGCCAGCAGCCCCACCGGACAGGGGAGGTTGCGAAGCACCGGGGAGCTGTTTTTT,CASSPTGQGRLRSTGELFF
TRBJ1-2,.,TRBV4-3,TRBD1,TGCGCCAGCAGCCAAGCCCCCTCGACAGGGCCCGACTATGGCTACACCTTC,CASSQAPSTGPDYGYTF
TRBJ2-2,.,TRBV19,TRBD2,TGTGCCACCAACGCGGTGGCGGGAGGAGGCACCGGGGAGCTGTTTTTT,CATNAVAGGGTGELFF
TRBJ1-2,.,TRBV5-4,.,TGTGCCAGCAGCTCCGACAGACGAGCTAACTATGGCTACACCTTC,CASSSDRRANYGYTF
TRBJ2-7,.,TRBV5-1,TRBD2,TGCGCCAGCAGTTTCGGGACTAGCTCGGTTTTGGCCGAGCAGTACTTC,CASSFGTSSVLAEQYF
TRBJ1-3,.,TRBV9,.,TGTGCCAGCAGCGTAGGAAGGGACATGAATTTC,CASSVGRDMNF
TRBJ2-1,.,TRBV10-3,TRBD2,TGTGCCATCAGGGATAGCGGGAGCTCCTACAATGAGCAGTTCTTC,CAIRDSGSSYNEQFF
TRBJ2-1,.,TRBV5-4,.,TGTGCCAGCAGCTTGGATTATCCAGGGCCAAATAACAATGAGCAGTTCTTC,CASSLDYPGPNNNEQFF
TRBJ2-1,.,TRBV28,.,TGTGCCAGCAGTTTAACTAGCTCCTACAATGAGCAGTTCTTC,CASSLTSSYNEQFF